The rows below give T cell receptor beta chains drawn from one sample of a study of CD8 T cells in Susac syndrome. In TCRdb, the immunoSEQ multiplex PCR reads were re-called with MiXCR into one record per CDR3 protein. The sample shows approximately 190,000 distinct CDR3 sequences, roughly 94% of them seen only once. The sequencing input was CD8+ T cells from PBMCs. Every receptor here comes from a human donor with Susac syndrome. Both conserved end residues are part of each CDR3. D genes are given only for firm matches. For some rows the clone size is stated as once, few or many, or as a class when expanded; others skip it.

clone size	J gene	V gene	D gene	CDR3 DNA	CDR3 protein
.	TRBJ2-5	TRBV10-1	.	TGCGCCAGCAGTGAAGGTCAGAGCACCCAAGAGACCCAGTACTTC	CASSEGQSTQETQYF
.	TRBJ1-2	TRBV5-1	.	TGCGCCAGCAGCTTGGCCAGGGATAATGGCTACACCTTC	CASSLARDNGYTF
few	TRBJ2-5	TRBV5-1	.	TGCGCCAGCAGCGGAGGACGGACAGCCCAAGAGACCCAGTACTTC	CASSGGRTAQETQYF
few	TRBJ1-5	TRBV19	TRBD1	TGTGCCAGTAGTCCACAACAGGGGGGAGTCAATCAGCCCCAGCATTTT	CASSPQQGGVNQPQHF
once	TRBJ2-7	TRBV3-1	.	TGTGCCAGCAGCCAAAGTCAGCGGATAACCTACGAGCAGTACTTC	CASSQSQRITYEQYF
.	TRBJ1-1	TRBV18	TRBD1	TGTGCCAGCTCACCACCGGGACAGGGGGCGACTGAAGCTTTCTTT	CASSPPGQGATEAFF
.	TRBJ2-1	TRBV12-3/TRBV12-4	TRBD2	TGTGCCAGCAGATTGACAGCTAGCGGCTCCTACAATGAGCAGTTCTTC	CASRLTASGSYNEQFF
once	TRBJ2-5	TRBV6-1	.	TGTGCCAGCAGTGATTTCCGGGACACGTACCAAGAGACCCAGTACTTC	CASSDFRDTYQETQYF
.	TRBJ1-2	TRBV27	.	TGTGCCAGCAGTCTCACCAGGGATTTGTATGGCTACACCTTC	CASSLTRDLYGYTF
.	TRBJ2-5	TRBV4-1	.	TGCGCCAGCAGCCAAGATCAATGGGCAGAGACAGGGACTGGGGAGACCCAGTACTTC	CASSQDQWAETGTGETQYF
.	TRBJ2-3	TRBV3-1	.	TGTGCCAGCAGCCAAGTTGGGGACACAGATACGCAGTATTTT	CASSQVGDTDTQYF
.	TRBJ1-1	TRBV29-1	TRBD1	TGCAGCGGGGCTGGACAGGCGCCTGAAGCTTTCTTT	CSGAGQAPEAFF
.	TRBJ2-7	TRBV25-1	.	TGTGCCAGCAGTGAATTGGAGTTCCCCTACGAGCAGTACTTC	CASSELEFPYEQYF
.	TRBJ2-3	TRBV5-1	TRBD2	TGCGCCAGCAGCAGGGAGGGGTATGCCACAGATACGCAGTATTTT	CASSREGYATDTQYF
.	TRBJ2-3	TRBV5-1	.	TGCGCCAGCAGCTTCCTGGGGACCGATTCCGGGAGCACGCAGTATTTT	CASSFLGTDSGSTQYF